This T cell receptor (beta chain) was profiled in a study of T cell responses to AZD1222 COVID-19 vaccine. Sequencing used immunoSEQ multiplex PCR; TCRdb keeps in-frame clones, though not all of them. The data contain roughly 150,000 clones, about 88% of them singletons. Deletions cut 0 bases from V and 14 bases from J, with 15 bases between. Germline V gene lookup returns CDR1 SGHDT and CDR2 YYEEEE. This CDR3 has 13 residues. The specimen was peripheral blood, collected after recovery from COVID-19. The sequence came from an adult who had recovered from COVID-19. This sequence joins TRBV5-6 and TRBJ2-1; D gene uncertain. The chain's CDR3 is CASSLEGVRVKFF. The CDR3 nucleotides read TGTGCCAGCAGCTTGGAGGGCGTAAGGGTTAAGTTCTTC.